This T cell receptor beta chain was captured in a study of cytomegalovirus exposure and HLA in healthy donors (dated by TCRdb to the late 2010s). About the investigation overall: An earlier analysis of several hundred of the donors reported about 280 Gb of sequence data and around 120 million unique TCR beta sequences obtained from approximately 180 million T cells. HLA typing included class I and class II loci at four-digit resolution. A separate validation cohort of more than 100 different subjects was used in addition to the 666-subject first cohort. Of the roughly 420 genotyped donors, approximately 81% were placed in the genetic ancestry cluster associated with self-reported Caucasian donors. The number of donors typed differed by locus, with 629-630 for A, B, C, DRB1 and DQB1, more than 500 for DQA1, some 570 for DPA1, and about 450 for DPB1. Every discovery cohort repertoire had been produced on one sequencing platform. High-throughput TCR immunosequencing, statistical association of individual TCRs with disease status, and machine learning were combined to predict cytomegalovirus infection status. In an earlier analysis of 500 to 650 of the donors, high-throughput TCR beta sequencing was used to judge whether each TCR beta V gene segment behaved as functional or pseudogenic. Among 398 genotyped donors of the cohort, an average of approximately 240,000 unique TCR beta nucleotide sequences were sequenced per donor, roughly 18% of them non-productive. The aim of the study was to test whether cataloging public T cell receptors could identify signatures of past pathogen exposure. The study profiled the T cell repertoires of fewer than 850 subjects by immunosequencing and related them to cytomegalovirus serostatus. Rather than using new phenotypic data, the later analysis identified candidate immune exposures from TCR beta sequences and from how often those sequences occurred across donors. Donor age, sex, ethnicity and CMV serostatus were compiled alongside the repertoire data. A later analysis re-analyzed previously published TCR beta repertoires from approximately 670 donors and added high-resolution HLA genotyping to study TCR occurrence patterns. Genome-wide SNP genotypes for about 65% of the 666 donors were used in a later genetic analysis, which treated that subset as a discovery cohort. Because of strong linkage in the cohort, five DR-DQ haplotypes were treated as single units for association and clustering. An early release that covered 640 HLA-typed donors contained approximately 300 gigabases of sequencing data and around 80 million unique TCR sequences. Results and caveats for the whole study, not just this receptor: Because HLA typing was unavailable for some donors at each locus, only the typed subset was used in association tests. An earlier analysis of approximately 540 of the donors showed that most TCR beta V segments appeared in productive rearrangements either about 87% or about 30% of the time, which broadly matched IMGT annotations. Specific HLA alleles were associated with 15,000 to 20,000 TCR beta sequences at a false discovery rate of 0.05 in a later analysis. In a later genetic analysis, fewer N-insertions in productive TCRs were reported among donors in an Asian-associated ancestry cluster than the approximately 670-donor mean. In the study, approximately 160 TCR beta chains were listed as associated with cytomegalovirus. A group of highly shared sequence variants was considered likely to be a technical artifact of the sequencing pipeline. Because counts were too low, some 17 rarely observed V segments, including chromosome 9 orphons, were excluded from the earlier analysis of a few hundred of the donors. A few of the identified cytomegalovirus-associated TCR beta chains were confirmed in vitro to be specific for cytomegalovirus antigens. In a later analysis, most CMV-associated TCR beta chains were found to appear HLA-restricted, with HLA associations seemingly driven largely by CMV exposure. The authors suggested that the approach could potentially be generalized to other disease states and immunological phenotypes. A further reported finding was that TCR beta sequences accurately predicted the HLA-A and HLA-B alleles for most subjects in the first cohort. Across donors, most TCR sequences were observed very rarely, whereas some public TCRs were present in many individuals. An association between a missense DCLRE1C variant and V-gene and J-gene trimming of TCR beta chains was found in a later genetic analysis and replicated in an independent cohort. In a later analysis, several top co-occurrence clusters were reported to appear linked to parvovirus B19, influenza, CMV and Epstein-Barr virus. Assigning TCR associations to individual alleles was difficult when HLA alleles, especially DR and DQ, strongly co-occurred. The only immune exposure information available for the cohort was CMV serostatus. The presence/absence analyses assumed that sequencing depth was roughly uniform across donors, and that assumption may not be true. A later analysis found that HLA-associated TCR beta chains were more clonally expanded and had lower generation probabilities than equally common non-associated chains. The cohort was sequenced for TCR beta chains only, and without alpha or paired-chain data the features that could be detected were limited. In both the original and validation cohorts, the classifier was reported to diagnose cytomegalovirus status with high specificity and sensitivity. According to a later analysis, TCR association rates differed among HLA loci, with DRB1 alleles showing the most associated TCRs and HLA-C alleles showing the fewest. Correlated functional status among segregating V segments might be attributable to linkage disequilibrium, but an unknown experimental factor could not be ruled out.

The cohort was made up of approximately 670 healthy bone marrow donors. At the time of sampling, all cohort members were nominally healthy, though unrecorded immune exposures were likely present. The donor was CMV seropositive and belonged to the group of 250 to 300 seropositive cohort members. A peripheral blood sample was collected from each donor, and TCR beta sequencing was performed on peripheral blood mononuclear cells. The Qiagen DNeasy Blood Extraction Kit was used to extract genomic DNA from the blood cell samples. The protocol used for the library was the immunoSEQ multiplex PCR assay. The multiplex PCR relied on a mix of 60 forward primers for TCR Vbeta segments and 13 reverse primers for TCR Jbeta segments. The CDR3 region of rearranged TCR beta genes was amplified from genomic DNA with a multiplex PCR assay. Amplified TCR beta libraries were sequenced as 87-base-pair reads on the Illumina HiSeq System. The authors processed their data as follows. A later analysis tallied roughly 78 million unique TCR beta chains across the 666 repertoires, and some 10 million of those chains were shared by two or more donors. Raw reads were error-corrected and collapsed into unique sequences with a nearest-neighbor algorithm that merged closely related sequences to remove PCR and sequencing errors. CDR3 sequences were aligned to IMGT reference sequences to assign V, D and J gene segments. Each retained sequence needed at least a six-nucleotide match to both a V gene segment and a J gene segment. Rearrangements were called productive when the CDR3 lacked stop codons and stayed in frame with V and J; all others were non-productive. CDR3 was defined according to IMGT convention as the region running from the second conserved V-encoded cysteine to the conserved J-encoded phenylalanine. The earlier analysis of fewer than 750 of the donors excluded sequences that lacked an unambiguous match to a single V gene segment. An earlier analysis of some 610 of the donors called V segments functional above 56.7% productive rearrangements and segregating when the between-donor standard deviation exceeded 5%. A statistical classification framework was built for diagnosing cytomegalovirus status from the catalog of TCR beta chain sequences. In a later analysis, V and J genes were assigned by comparing TCR nucleotide sequences against IMGT/GENE-DB human TR gene sequences. A later analysis assigned CDR3 sequences and most-parsimonious VDJ recombination scenarios with the TCRdist pipeline. In a later analysis, each TCR beta chain was defined by its CDR3 amino acid sequence together with its V-gene family, and reads lacking a unique V-gene family were excluded. A later analysis removed several hundred highly shared, low-generation-probability nucleotide sequences to deal with suspected cross-contamination and a sequencing artifact. In a later analysis, a clonal expansion index was calculated for each public chain from normalized within-repertoire ranks of inferred template counts. In a later analysis, generation probabilities were computed using a VDJ recombination model fitted to out-of-frame rearrangements, and the results were checked against IGoR. Hypergeometric tests were used in a later analysis to score TCR-TCR, TCR-HLA and TCR-CMV co-occurrence, with a repertoire-size bias correction applied to the TCR pairs. A later analysis estimated false discovery rates by permuting HLA or CMV assignments 20 times. In a later analysis, co-occurring TCRs were grouped using DBSCAN, and TCRdist sequence similarity was added for clustering within HLA-allele-positive subsets. For co-occurrence clustering, repertoires with fewer than 30,000 or more than 120,000 public chains were excluded, along with 4 to 6 repertoires with anomalous nucleotide sharing. The clones in this table, taken by TCRdb from immuneACCESS, are in-frame only. Not every clone is retained; where verified, under half of the shortfall comes from an unresolved V gene, and the cause of the rest is unknown. V and J calls and clone size are those listed in that table; D and trimming were worked out from the DNA. This sample gives about 100,000 clones in total; 76% of them show up just once. The leading ten clones occupy 3% to 4% of the sample.

A word on this clone: Its antigen remains undetermined. Base-call qualities are not available, and no considerably larger clone is one nucleotide away.

Sequenced: PBMCs. This receptor was obtained from a woman aged 50 to 65 in good health and CMV-seropositive.

The CDR3 region: CASSGTGYEQYF. The DNA sequence is given as TGTGCCAGCAGCGGGACTGGCTACGAGCAGTACTTC. In this chain, TRBV9 is recombined with TRBJ2-7; the D gene is perhaps TRBD2, from 5 matching bases. Between the V and J ends, shortened by 3 bases and 3 bases respectively, the junction contains 7 bases. The cysteine opens and the phenylalanine closes a CDR3 of 12 amino acids. Of the read, only the CDR3 DNA is kept; its 36 bases are in frame from base 1. The germline V gene specifies SGDLS as CDR1 and YYNGEE as CDR2.